The 18 T cell receptor beta chains reported below all come from one sample, sequenced in a study of T cell repertoires in cytomegalovirus infection (dated by TCRdb to the late 2010s). The instrument was an Illumina HiSeq 1500. Using fastp at Q25 and MiXCR, TCRdb reprocessed the public reads and kept productive beta chains. Rows merge per CDR3 protein into single entries with the most common DNA and genes. The sample contains hundreds of thousands of distinct CDR3 sequences, less than 25% of them found a single time. Less than 10% of the sample comes from the top ten. What was sequenced was CD8+ T cells from PBMCs. The receptors were sampled from a human donor in good health (CMV status not recorded). Some clones in this sample may be carry-over from other donors' samples.

This sequence joins TRBV14 and TRBJ2-5; no definite D call. Trimming stripped 0 bases from V and 4 bases from J, with 3 bases between. This CDR3 contains 12 residues. Germline V gene sequence: CDR1 SGHDN, CDR2 FVKESK. The CDR3 is CASSQDLETQYF. The DNA of the CDR3 is TGTGCCAGCAGCCAAGATCTAGAGACCCAGTACTTC.

This rearrangement joins TRBV25-1 to TRBJ2-7; D gene unclear. CDR3 length equals 14 residues. Germline V gene sequence: CDR1 MGHDK, CDR2 SYGVNS. Trimming removed 7 bases at V and 2 bases at J, with 15 bases between. Here the CDR3 DNA reads TGTGCCAGCACCCCGAGTGACAACCCCTACGAGCAGTACGTC. Its protein is CASTPSDNPYEQYV.

This clonotype was observed many times. This chain connects TRBV12-3 or TRBV12-4 to TRBJ2-7, with TRBD1 matching 7 bases. V shed 1 base, J shed 2 bases, and the junction held 11 bases outside the gene matches. This CDR3 has 17 amino acids. CDR3 sequence: CASSLVLGGTDTYEQYF. Written as DNA, the CDR3 is TGTGCCAGCAGTTTAGTGTTGGGTGGGACAGACACCTACGAGCAGTACTTC.

The chain uses TRBV29-1 and TRBJ2-5; maybe TRBD2 (6 bases). The CDR3 runs to 14 residues. Per the germline V gene, CDR1 is SQVTM and CDR2 is ANQGSEA. V gave up 4 bases and J gave up 2 bases, with 14 bases separating them. CDR3 coding DNA: TGCAGCGTTGTCCTTCTGGGGGGACAAGAGACCCAGTACTTC. It encodes CSVVLLGGQETQYF.

The chain joins TRBV7-8 to TRBJ1-1; 7 bases map to TRBD1. Germline V gene sequence: CDR1 SGHVS, CDR2 FQNEAQ. Unmatched junction bases numbered 9, after V lost 4 bases and J lost 4 bases. There are 15 residues in the CDR3. CDR3 protein: CASSSRPTGVTEAFF. CDR3 sequence (DNA): TGTGCCAGCAGCTCCCGCCCAACAGGGGTCACTGAAGCTTTCTTT. Drawing the rest from reference TRBV7-8 and TRBJ1-1, the complete variable domain is GAGVSQSPRYKVAKRGQDVALRCDPISGHVSLFWYQQALGQGPEFLTYFQNEAQLDKSGLPSDRFFAERPEGSVSTLKIQRTQQEDSAVYLCASSSRPTGVTEAFFGQGTRLTVV.

This chain links TRBV7-9 with TRBJ1-2; D is ambiguous. Germline CDR1 is SEHNR and CDR2 is FQNEAQ (reference sequence). This CDR3 is 13 amino acids long. The V and J ends lost 1 base and 4 bases respectively, with 7 bases between them. Written as DNA, the CDR3 is TGTGCCAGCAGCTTAGGACGGATCTATGGCTACACCTTC. This translates into CASSLGRIYGYTF.

The chain has TRBV28 and TRBJ2-7, with 13 bases that match TRBD2. This CDR3 is 17 amino acids long. The ends lost 4 bases at V and 0 bases at J; junction bases unmatched: 6. From germline, CDR1 is MDHEN and CDR2 SYDVKM. The CDR3 region has the DNA TGTGCCAGCAGTTCCGGACTAGCGGGGGAGAGCTCCTACGAGCAGTACGTC. Translating gives CASSSGLAGESSYEQYV.

V is TRBV5-4 and J is TRBJ2-7; D gene ambiguous. Trimming removed 7 bases at V and 0 bases at J, with 14 bases between. The CDR3 totals 14 residues. From germline, CDR1 is SGHNT and CDR2 YYREEE (reference sequence). The CDR3, as DNA: TGTGCCAGCTTAACCCACCCGAGCTCCTACGAGCAGTACGTC. It is translated as CASLTHPSSYEQYV.

This clonotype has a handful of counts. The genes are TRBV6-1 and TRBJ2-1; D tentatively reads TRBD1 or TRBD2 (6 bases each). Trimming pared 8 bases from V and 4 bases from J, leaving 15 bases between. Germline V gene data show CDR1 as MNHNS and CDR2 as SASEGT. This CDR3 comprises 14 residues. The CDR3 coding sequence is TGTGCCAGCGGCCCGGGGGCGCCGTACAATGAGCAGTTCTTC. This codes for CASGPGAPYNEQFF.

This clonotype has a count of ten or more. The chain links TRBV7-9 to TRBJ2-3; 11 bases are a match to TRBD2. V gave up 5 bases and J gave up 0 bases; unmatched junction bases: 4. Per the germline V gene, CDR1 is SEHNR and CDR2 is FQNEAQ (reference sequence). This CDR3 has 16 amino acids. This chain's CDR3 is CASSTTSGVSTDTQYF. The CDR3 DNA follows: TGTGCCAGCAGCACGACTAGCGGGGTGAGCACAGATACGCAGTATTTT. Combining the CDR3 with reference TRBV7-9 and TRBJ2-3 gives the whole variable domain DTGVSQNPRHKITKRGQNVTFRCDPISEHNRLYWYRQTLGQGPEFLTYFQNEAQLEKSRLLSDRFSAERPKGSFSTLEIQRTEQGDSAMYLCASSTTSGVSTDTQYFGPGTRLTVL.

J is TRBJ2-3 and V is TRBV7-8; D ambiguous. The CDR3 covers 15 residues. Trimming left V 2 bases short and J 6 bases short, with 15 bases between. The germline V gene encodes CDR1 SGHVS and CDR2 FQNEAQ. CDR3 sequence reads: CASSLPPGAWDTQYF. The CDR3 DNA is TGTGCCAGCAGCTTACCCCCGGGCGCCTGGGATACGCAGTATTTT.

This clonotype appeared many times. The rearrangement links TRBV7-9 to TRBJ2-7; weak D call: TRBD2 (5 bases). Trimming shortened V by 5 bases and J by 6 bases, and 11 bases separated the two germline ends. The CDR3 is 12 amino acids. Looked up from germline, CDR1 is SEHNR and CDR2 is FQNEAQ (reference sequence). CDR3 sequence reads: CASSLAGREQYF. As DNA, the CDR3 is TGTGCCAGCAGCCTCGCGGGCCGCGAGCAGTACTTC. Variable domain in full (rest from reference TRBV7-9 and TRBJ2-7): DTGVSQNPRHKITKRGQNVTFRCDPISEHNRLYWYRQTLGQGPEFLTYFQNEAQLEKSRLLSDRFSAERPKGSFSTLEIQRTEQGDSAMYLCASSLAGREQYFGPGTRLTVT.

This clonotype turned up a few times. The V and J genes are TRBV25-1 and TRBJ2-2; D gene uncertain. V lost 2 bases to trimming and J lost 4 bases, with 5 bases between them. Germline CDR1 reads MGHDK; CDR2 reads SYGVNS. This CDR3 is 13 amino acids long. CDR3 region: CASSEEVTGELFF. CDR3 DNA sequence: TGTGCCAGCAGTGAAGAGGTCACCGGGGAGCTGTTTTTT.

With respect to this clonotype: A much larger clonotype is one base distant, so this may be a read error. The rearrangement links TRBV7-9 to TRBJ1-5; D is unclear. The CDR3 consists of 15 residues. Germline V gene data show CDR1 as SEHNR and CDR2 as FQNEAQ (reference sequence). The CDR3 protein is CTSSSHSGSNQPQHF. The CDR3 bases are TGTACCAGCAGCTCACACAGCGGGAGCAATCAGCCCCAGCATTTT.

This clonotype was detected a few times. CDR3: CASSRAGQGYNEQFF. CDR3 bases: TGTGCCAGCAGCCGAGCGGGACAGGGGTACAATGAGCAGTTCTTC. The rearrangement joins TRBV5-4 to TRBJ2-1; TRBD1 matches 10 bases. V was clipped by 4 bases and J by 4 bases; unmatched bases: 5. CDR1 and CDR2 from the germline V gene are SGHNT and YYREEE (reference sequence). The CDR3 runs 15 residues.

J is TRBJ1-6 and V is TRBV14, with 9 positions matching TRBD1. The germline V gene has CDR1 SGHDN and CDR2 FVKESK. Trimming at V came to 5 bases and at J to 0 bases, leaving 11 bases not matched to a gene. The CDR3 length is 19 residues. The CDR3 loop reads CASSAPGQGLSSYNSPLHF. CDR3 DNA sequence: TGTGCCAGCAGCGCACCGGGACAGGGCTTAAGCTCCTATAATTCACCCCTCCACTTT.

This chain links TRBV29-1 with TRBJ1-5, with unresolved D. The CDR3 sequence is 15 residues long. V was shortened by 0 bases and J by 0 bases, with 9 bases between the two germline ends. The V gene's germline CDR1 is SQVTM and CDR2 ANQGSEA. Here the CDR3 reads CSVEDIDYSNQPQHF. The DNA of the CDR3 is TGCAGCGTTGAAGATATAGATTATAGCAATCAGCCCCAGCATTTT.

The gene calls are TRBV6-5 and TRBJ1-1; TRBD1 is a possible D gene (6 bases). CDR3 size: 17 residues. The V end lost 0 bases, the J end lost 3 bases, and 17 bases lay between the germline ends. CDR1 MNHEY and CDR2 SVGAGI come from the germline V gene. The CDR3 region is CASSYSPNKYRDTEAFF. CDR3 DNA: TGTGCCAGCAGTTACTCCCCTAACAAATACAGGGACACTGAAGCTTTCTTT.